A single sample is the source of the 9 T cell receptor beta chains below, sequenced in a study of response to subunit inactivated influenza vaccine. TCRdb fed the RT-PCR reads into MiXCR, producing one record per CDR3 protein. The top ten clones hold roughly 9.6% of a sample with roughly 620,000 distinct CDR3 sequences, around 11% of them seen once. These data also featured in a second study, about T cells expressing NK-cell markers. That source notes: UMIs accompanied the 5'RACE template switching by which TCR beta cDNA was made.

The sample in question was PBMCs from blood, obtained on the day of vaccination. The receptors derive from a man aged 45-60 years who received an inactivated influenza vaccine.

This clonotype was seen a few times. This chain joins TRBV10-3 and TRBJ2-6; unclear D gene. The CDR3 contains 19 residues. Germline CDR1 reads ENHRY; CDR2 reads SYGVKD. V dropped 6 bases and J dropped 0 bases, with 21 bases sitting between them. Here the CDR3 DNA reads TGTGCCATCAGCCACCAGGACGGAAGAGTTAGCTCTGGGGCCAACGTCCTGACTTTC. Translated, it gives CAISHQDGRVSSGANVLTF.

This clonotype was recorded many times. V is TRBV12-3 or TRBV12-4 and J is TRBJ2-1; the D is unclear. The CDR3 is made up of 13 amino acids. V lost 3 bases and J 5 bases, leaving 8 bases between the germline ends. The CDR3 loop is CASSFYSDNEQFF. In nucleotides, the CDR3 is TGTGCCAGCAGTTTTTATTCGGACAATGAGCAGTTCTTC.

The rearrangement links TRBV20-1 to TRBJ2-3, with 10 bases lining up with TRBD2. Unmatched junction bases numbered 6, after V lost 5 bases and J lost 4 bases. This CDR3 is 14 amino acids long. Germline lookup yields CDR1 DFQATT and CDR2 SNEGSKA (reference sequence). In DNA form, the CDR3 reads TGCAGTGCTCCCACGGGACTAGCGTCAGATACGCAGTATTTT. It specifies CSAPTGLASDTQYF.

This clonotype was observed a few times. The CDR3 sequence: CSARIHSGANVLTF. CDR3 nucleotides: TGCAGTGCTAGAATCCACTCTGGGGCCAACGTCCTGACTTTC. The chain joins TRBV20-1 to TRBJ2-6, with no clear D. The V and J ends lost 2 bases and 0 bases respectively, with 5 bases between them. Looked up from germline, CDR1 is DFQATT and CDR2 is SNEGSKA (reference sequence). This CDR3 is built from 14 residues.

This clonotype was detected a few times. V usage is TRBV7-2 and J usage is TRBJ2-2; 10 bases match TRBD1. Germline trimming cut 4 bases from V and 7 bases from J; bases unmatched to any gene: 6. CDR1 is SGHTA, CDR2 FQGNSA, per germline. CDR3 size: 15 residues. CDR3 protein: CASSSGQGSHGELFF. Here the CDR3 DNA reads TGTGCCAGCAGCTCGGGACAGGGGAGTCACGGGGAGCTGTTTTTT.

The chain is built from TRBV18 and TRBJ2-5, with D possibly TRBD2 on 6 matching bases. The CDR3 consists of 12 residues. Germline CDR1 is KGHSH and CDR2 is LQKENI. Between the trimmed V and J ends, which lost 9 bases and 5 bases, there was a span of 13 bases. CDR3 protein: CASGGSMETQYF. CDR3 bases: TGTGCCAGTGGGGGGTCTATGGAGACCCAGTACTTC.

CDR3 in amino acids: CATSRVKTDTQYF. CDR3 sequence (DNA): TGTGCCACCAGCAGAGTCAAAACGGATACGCAGTATTTT. V usage is TRBV15 and J usage is TRBJ2-3; D remains unclear. Trimming stripped 1 base from V and 6 bases from J, with 8 bases between. Germline-derived CDR1 and CDR2 are LNHNV and YYDKDF (reference sequence). CDR3 length: 13 residues.

Only a few counts were recorded for this clonotype. The gene calls are TRBV11-2 and TRBJ2-3; D is possibly TRBD1 (5 bases). The germline V and J ends were trimmed by 5 bases and 0 bases, with 12 bases remaining between them. The CDR3 loop spans 15 amino acids. Germline V gives CDR1 SGHAT, CDR2 FQNNGV. The CDR3 loop is CASSPRQFSTDTQYF. Written as DNA, the CDR3 is TGTGCCAGCAGCCCCCGACAGTTTAGCACAGATACGCAGTATTTT.

Only a few counts were recorded for this clonotype. In DNA form, the CDR3 reads TGCAGTGCTATCAGTGGTAGCGGGAGATCGGATACGCAGTATTTT. Translation: CSAISGSGRSDTQYF. The chain has TRBV20-1 and TRBJ2-3; 9 nucleotides match TRBD2. The CDR3 loop spans 15 amino acids. With 4 bases clipped from V and 6 bases from J, the junction kept 11 bases outside the gene matches. Germline V gives CDR1 DFQATT, CDR2 SNEGSKA (reference sequence).